The 17 T cell receptor beta chains presented below share a single source sample, sequenced in a study of CD8 T cells in ankylosing spondylitis. Study-level points and caveats: Blood from ankylosing spondylitis patients appeared to carry a characteristic roughly eight-variant TCR beta motif.

For these receptors, no antigen is known. TCRdb reprocessed the 5' RACE reads with MiXCR, giving one entry per CDR3 protein. The data hold roughly 670,000 distinct CDR3 sequences, with roughly 19% observed a single time. The sequencing sample was made of blood, either unsorted or a sorted T cell fraction (not recorded which). The receptor source for this set is a male donor with ankylosing spondylitis.

This sequence joins TRBV24-1 and TRBJ2-1; TRBD2 agrees at 9 bases. This CDR3 comprises 17 residues. V shed 5 bases, J shed 2 bases, and the junction held 9 bases outside the gene matches. CDR1 is KGHDR, CDR2 SFDVKD, per germline. DNA of the CDR3: TGTGCCACCAGTGCCGCCGTAGCGGGAGCTCCCTACAATGAGCAGTTCTTC. This gives the protein CATSAAVAGAPYNEQFF.

The V call is TRBV27, the J call TRBJ2-3, with 7 bases lining up with TRBD2. V was clipped by 4 bases and J by 0 bases; unmatched bases: 4. The CDR3 length is 15 residues. Germline V gene sequence: CDR1 MNHEY, CDR2 SMNVEV (reference sequence). The CDR3 DNA reads as TGTGCCAGCAGTTCGTCTAGCGGAAGCACAGATACGCAGTATTTT. It encodes CASSSSSGSTDTQYF.

The chain is built from TRBV7-2 and TRBJ1-1; possibly TRBD1 for D (5 bases). The CDR3 is 11 amino acids. The V and J ends lost 5 bases and 10 bases respectively, with 11 bases between them. From germline, CDR1 is SGHTA and CDR2 FQGNSA. The CDR3 is CASSGGRVAFF. The CDR3 nucleotides are TGTGCCAGCAGCGGGGGACGGGTAGCTTTCTTT.

This clonotype was seen ten or more times. The chain has TRBV29-1 and TRBJ2-7; no firm D call. Looked up from germline, CDR1 is SQVTM and CDR2 is ANQGSEA. V was shortened by 7 bases and J by 1 base, with 8 bases between the two germline ends. The CDR3 covers 11 residues. Here the CDR3 reads CSALGSYEQYF. The CDR3, as DNA: TGCAGCGCCCTGGGGTCCTACGAGCAGTACTTC.

Only a few counts were recorded for this clonotype. The V gene is TRBV6-1, the J gene TRBJ1-5, with TRBD1 matching 9 bases. The germline V gene encodes CDR1 MNHNS and CDR2 SASEGT. V gave up 7 bases and J gave up 2 bases; unmatched junction bases: 15. The CDR3 runs 18 residues. The CDR3 DNA reads as TGTGCCAGCATCACTGGACAGGGGCGTAAGCTTGGCAATCAGCCCCAGCATTTT. This encodes CASITGQGRKLGNQPQHF.

This clonotype was seen a handful of times. The chain has TRBV4-1 and TRBJ2-2; the D gene is possibly TRBD1 (5 bases). The V and J ends lost 4 bases and 5 bases respectively, with 17 bases between them. Germline V gives CDR1 MGHRA, CDR2 YSYEKL. The CDR3 has 16 amino acids. This CDR3 reads CASSRQTGVGTGELFF. CDR3 coding DNA: TGCGCCAGCAGCCGACAGACCGGCGTTGGGACCGGGGAGCTGTTTTTT.

This clonotype has more than one count but fewer than ten. The CDR3 loop reads CASRSPGGANTQYF. The CDR3, as DNA: TGTGCCAGCAGGTCACCAGGGGGCGCAAATACGCAGTATTTT. This chain connects TRBV5-8 to TRBJ2-3; TRBD1 matches 8 bases. V shed 5 bases, J shed 7 bases, and the junction held 9 bases outside the gene matches. Germline V gene data show CDR1 as SGHTS and CDR2 as YDEGEE. This CDR3 is built from 14 residues.

This clonotype turned up a few times. The chain recombines TRBV5-1 with TRBJ2-7; no firm D call. Germline V gives CDR1 SGHRS, CDR2 YFSETQ. The V and J ends lost 4 bases and 4 bases respectively, with 9 bases between them. CDR3 size: 12 residues. The DNA of the CDR3 is TGCGCCAGCAGCGAAGACGGATACGAGCAGTACTTC. Its protein is CASSEDGYEQYF.

The table lists this clonotype with a few counts. The rearrangement joins TRBV7-8 to TRBJ2-2, with D uncertain. The CDR3 is made up of 15 amino acids. CDR1 and CDR2 (germline): SGHVS, FQNEAQ. V lost 5 bases and J lost 5, with 15 bases in between. CDR3 amino acids: CASSPGRAFTGELFF. The CDR3 DNA reads TGTGCCAGCAGCCCAGGACGCGCATTTACCGGGGAGCTGTTTTTT. Together with reference TRBV7-8 and TRBJ2-2, the CDR3 gives the full variable domain: GAGVSQSPRYKVAKRGQDVALRCDPISGHVSLFWYQQALGQGPEFLTYFQNEAQLDKSGLPSDRFFAERPEGSVSTLKIQRTQQEDSAVYLCASSPGRAFTGELFFGEGSRLTVL.

This clonotype was detected a few times. J is TRBJ2-7 and V is TRBV7-2, with 7 positions matching TRBD2. Germline V gene lookup returns CDR1 SGHTA and CDR2 FQGNSA. The CDR3 runs 16 residues. The ends lost 5 bases at V and 6 bases at J; junction bases unmatched: 16. The CDR3 DNA reads as TGTGCCAGCAGCCCCTTGGGAGGGCAGGGCGGGGTCGAGCAGTACTTC. Its translation is CASSPLGGQGGVEQYF.

This clonotype has a handful of counts. This chain uses TRBV5-1 with TRBJ1-5, with D tentatively TRBD1 (6 bases). This CDR3 has 14 amino acids. CDR1 SGHRS and CDR2 YFSETQ come from the germline V gene. V lost 6 bases, J lost 6 bases, and 16 bases lay in between. The CDR3 here is CASNEHTGTQPQHF. Here the CDR3 DNA reads TGCGCCAGCAACGAACATACAGGGACTCAGCCCCAGCATTTT.

This clonotype was recorded many times. This chain connects TRBV5-1 to TRBJ1-2, with 9 bases fitting TRBD1. J lost 4 bases, V lost 4 bases, and 5 bases had no gene match. The CDR3 extends over 14 amino acids. The germline V gene encodes CDR1 SGHRS and CDR2 YFSETQ. In nucleotides, the CDR3 is TGCGCCAGCAGCCTCGGGACAGGGAGCTATGGCTACACCTTC. Translation: CASSLGTGSYGYTF.

There are many counts of this clonotype. The gene calls are TRBV12-3 or TRBV12-4 and TRBJ2-3; 9 bases line up with TRBD2. The junction had 1 base not matched to a gene; V was cut back by 2 bases and J by 4 bases. The CDR3 totals 14 residues. The CDR3 sequence: CASSLRGGADTQYF. The CDR3 bases are TGTGCCAGCAGTTTACGCGGGGGGGCAGATACGCAGTATTTT.

The chain uses TRBV3-1 and TRBJ1-3, with D possibly TRBD1 on 6 matching bases. Germline V gene lookup returns CDR1 LGHDT and CDR2 YNNKEL (reference sequence). Trimming took 0 bases from V and 4 from J, leaving 13 bases between them. This CDR3 region has 16 residues. DNA of the CDR3: TGTGCCAGCAGCCAAGATGGGGGGGGCCGAGGAAACACCATATATTTT. Its translation is CASSQDGGGRGNTIYF.

In this sample, this clonotype turned up many times. The chain is built from TRBV4-2 and TRBJ2-2; D possibly corresponds to TRBD2 (6 bases). The V and J ends lost 1 base and 2 bases respectively, with 11 bases between them. CDR1 is LGHNA, CDR2 YNFKEQ, per germline. The CDR3 contains 16 residues. The CDR3 sequence is CASSQGTGVNTGELFF. In DNA form, the CDR3 reads TGTGCCAGCAGCCAAGGGACGGGGGTCAACACCGGGGAGCTGTTTTTT.

The J gene is TRBJ2-4, the V gene TRBV7-9; 9 bases are a match to TRBD1. The CDR3 consists of 17 residues. CDR1 is SEHNR, CDR2 FQNEAQ, per germline (reference sequence). V shed 0 bases, J shed 2 bases, and the junction held 5 bases outside the gene matches. The CDR3: CASSLAYNRGPKNIQYF. The CDR3 region has the DNA TGTGCCAGCAGCTTAGCCTACAACAGGGGGCCCAAAAACATTCAGTACTTC.

The rearrangement links TRBV4-1 to TRBJ1-2, with 8 bases lining up with TRBD1. The V gene end was trimmed by 2 bases and the J gene end by 4 bases; junction bases not matched to a gene: 9. The CDR3 is made up of 16 amino acids. CDR1 is MGHRA and CDR2 is YSYEKL in the germline V gene. As DNA, the CDR3 is TGCGCCAGCAGCCAACCCCGGGACAGGAACCTCTATGGCTACACCTTC. Residues: CASSQPRDRNLYGYTF.